This T cell receptor beta chain was obtained from a study of Graves' ophthalmopathy and Graves' hyperthyroidism. Study background: Investigators collected peripheral blood at initial diagnosis, before any treatment was given. Study-level results: Ophthalmopathy and stable hyperthyroidism were discriminated by a 13-signature model, with about 90% sensitivity and around 81% specificity.

Orbital computed tomography, together with clinical symptoms, serum thyroxine, TRAb and thyroid ultrasound, was used for diagnosis. RNA transcripts served as template for amplifying TCR beta CDR3 sequences. HTBI-primed first-round RT-PCR preceded second-round multiplex PCR. TCRdb recomputed calls from the multiplex PCR reads with MiXCR, one row per CDR3 protein. The sample records almost 750,000 distinct CDR3 sequences, 35% to 50% being singletons. Germline V gene sequence: CDR1 MGHDK, CDR2 SYGVNS. This CDR3 region has 15 residues. Losses at the gene ends were 4 bases for V and 0 bases for J; bases not matched to a gene: 4. Worth noting for this clonotype: Its target is unknown.

The chain has TRBV25-1 and TRBJ2-7, with 9 bases that match TRBD2. Material: peripheral blood. The sequence derives from an adult man with Graves' ophthalmopathy. CDR3 protein: CASSGLAELSYEQYF. The CDR3 coding sequence is TGTGCCAGCAGTGGACTAGCGGAGCTCTCCTACGAGCAGTACTTC.